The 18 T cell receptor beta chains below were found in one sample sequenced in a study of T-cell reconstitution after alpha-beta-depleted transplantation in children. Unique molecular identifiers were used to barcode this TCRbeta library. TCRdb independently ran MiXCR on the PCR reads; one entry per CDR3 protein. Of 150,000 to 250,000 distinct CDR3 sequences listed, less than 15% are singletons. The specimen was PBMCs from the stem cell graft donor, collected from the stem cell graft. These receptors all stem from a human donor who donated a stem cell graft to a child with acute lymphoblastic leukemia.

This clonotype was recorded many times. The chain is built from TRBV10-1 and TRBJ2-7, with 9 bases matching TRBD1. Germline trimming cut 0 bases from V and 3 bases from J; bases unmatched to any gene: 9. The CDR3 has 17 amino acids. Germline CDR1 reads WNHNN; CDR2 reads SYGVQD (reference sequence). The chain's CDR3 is CASSESPGQGGNYEQYF. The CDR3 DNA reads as TGCGCCAGCAGTGAGTCACCGGGACAGGGAGGGAACTACGAGCAGTACTTC.

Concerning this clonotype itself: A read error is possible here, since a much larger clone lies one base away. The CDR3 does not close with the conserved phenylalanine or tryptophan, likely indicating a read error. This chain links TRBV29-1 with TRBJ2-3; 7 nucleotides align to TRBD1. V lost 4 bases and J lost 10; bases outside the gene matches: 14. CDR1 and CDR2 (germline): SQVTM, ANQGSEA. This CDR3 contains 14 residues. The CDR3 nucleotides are TGCAGCGTTGCCTCTGGACAGGTGGGGAGCGCGCAGTATTAT. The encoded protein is CSVASGQVGSAQYY.

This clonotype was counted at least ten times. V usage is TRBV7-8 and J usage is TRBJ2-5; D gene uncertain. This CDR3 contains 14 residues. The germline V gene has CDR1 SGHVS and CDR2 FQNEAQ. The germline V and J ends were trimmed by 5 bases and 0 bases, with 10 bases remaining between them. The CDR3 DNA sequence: TGTGCCAGCAGCCCCAGAGCACACCAAGAGACCCAGTACTTC. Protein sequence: CASSPRAHQETQYF.

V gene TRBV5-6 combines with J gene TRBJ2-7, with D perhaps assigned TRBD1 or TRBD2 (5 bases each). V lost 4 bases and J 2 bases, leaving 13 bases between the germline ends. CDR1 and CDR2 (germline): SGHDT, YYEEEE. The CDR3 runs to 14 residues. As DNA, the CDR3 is TGTGCCAGCAGCCCCGAGGGGATTACCTACGAGCAGTACTTC. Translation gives CASSPEGITYEQYF.

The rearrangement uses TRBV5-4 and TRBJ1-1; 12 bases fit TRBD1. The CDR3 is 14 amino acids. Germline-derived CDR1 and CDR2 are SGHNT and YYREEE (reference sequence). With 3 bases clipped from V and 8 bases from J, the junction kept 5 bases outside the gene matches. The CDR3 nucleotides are TGTGCCAGCAGCTGGGGACAGGGGGCGAGAGAAGCTTTCTTT. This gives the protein CASSWGQGAREAFF.

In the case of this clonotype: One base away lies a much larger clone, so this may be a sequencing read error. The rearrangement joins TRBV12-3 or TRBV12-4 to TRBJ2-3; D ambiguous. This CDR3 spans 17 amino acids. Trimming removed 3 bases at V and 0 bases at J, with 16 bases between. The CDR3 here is CASSLVTERSSTDTQYF. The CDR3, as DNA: TGTGCCAGCAGTTTGGTCACAGAACGTTCTAGCACAGATACGCAGTATTTT.

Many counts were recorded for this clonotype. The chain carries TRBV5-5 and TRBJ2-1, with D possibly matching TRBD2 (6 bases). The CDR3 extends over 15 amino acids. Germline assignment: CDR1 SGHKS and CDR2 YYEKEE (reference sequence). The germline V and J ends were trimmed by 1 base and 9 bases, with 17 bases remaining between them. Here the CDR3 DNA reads TGTGCCAGCAGCTTGACTGTAGGCGGGATAAGTGAGCAGTTCTTC. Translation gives CASSLTVGGISEQFF.

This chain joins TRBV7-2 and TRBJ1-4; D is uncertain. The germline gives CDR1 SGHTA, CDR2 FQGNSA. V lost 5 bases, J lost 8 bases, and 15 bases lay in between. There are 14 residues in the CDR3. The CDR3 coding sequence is TGTGCCAGCAGCCCTCTCGTGAGTTCGGAAAAACTGTTTTTT. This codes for CASSPLVSSEKLFF.

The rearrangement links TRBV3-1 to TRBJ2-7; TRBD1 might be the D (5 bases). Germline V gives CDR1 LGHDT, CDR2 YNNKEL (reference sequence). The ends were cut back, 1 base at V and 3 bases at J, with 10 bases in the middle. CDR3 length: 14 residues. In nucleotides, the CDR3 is TGTGCCAGCAGCCAAGCTCTCGACAGCTACGAGCAGTACTTC. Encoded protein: CASSQALDSYEQYF.

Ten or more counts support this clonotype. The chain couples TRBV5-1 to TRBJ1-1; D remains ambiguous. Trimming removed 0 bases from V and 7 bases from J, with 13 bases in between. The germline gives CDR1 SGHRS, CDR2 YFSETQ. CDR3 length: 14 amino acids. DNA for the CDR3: TGCGCCAGCAGCTTGGTGGGCCAGGATGGTGAAGCTTTCTTT. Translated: CASSLVGQDGEAFF.

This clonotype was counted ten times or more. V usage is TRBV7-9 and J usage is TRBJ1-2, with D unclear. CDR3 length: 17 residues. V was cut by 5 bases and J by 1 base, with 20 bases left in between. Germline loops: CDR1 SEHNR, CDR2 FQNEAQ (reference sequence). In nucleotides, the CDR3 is TGTGCCAGCAGCCCCACGCGGGCAGGCTACGTTAACTATGGCTACACCTTC. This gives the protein CASSPTRAGYVNYGYTF. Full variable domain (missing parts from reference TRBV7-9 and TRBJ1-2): DTGVSQNPRHKITKRGQNVTFRCDPISEHNRLYWYRQTLGQGPEFLTYFQNEAQLEKSRLLSDRFSAERPKGSFSTLEIQRTEQGDSAMYLCASSPTRAGYVNYGYTFGSGTRLTVV.

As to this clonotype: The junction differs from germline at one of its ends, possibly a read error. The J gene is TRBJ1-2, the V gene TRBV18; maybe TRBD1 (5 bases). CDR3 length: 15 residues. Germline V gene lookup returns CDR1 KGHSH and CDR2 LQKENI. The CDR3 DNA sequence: TGTGCCAGCTCACCAGGGGCTGCCGCTAACCATGGCTACACCTTC. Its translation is CASSPGAAANHGYTF.

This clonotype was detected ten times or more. CDR3 amino acids: CASSWAVGGRANVLTF. For the CDR3, the DNA is TGTGCCAGCAGTTGGGCTGTGGGGGGAAGGGCCAACGTCCTGACTTTC. The chain employs TRBV6-5 and TRBJ2-6; perhaps TRBD2 as D (6 bases). The CDR3 has 16 residues. The V end lost 4 bases, the J end lost 5 bases, and 15 bases lay between the germline ends. CDR1 and CDR2 (germline): MNHEY, SVGAGI.

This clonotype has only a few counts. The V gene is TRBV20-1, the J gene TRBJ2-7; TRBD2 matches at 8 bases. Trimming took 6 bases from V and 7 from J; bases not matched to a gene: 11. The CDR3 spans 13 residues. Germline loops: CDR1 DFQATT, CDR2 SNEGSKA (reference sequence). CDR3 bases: TGCAGTGCGGGGAGCGGGGGAGTGGGTGAGCAGTACTTC. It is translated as CSAGSGGVGEQYF.

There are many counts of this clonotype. DNA of the CDR3: TGTGCCAGCAGCGTAGATGGGACAGACGTTGATGGCTACACCTTC. The encoded protein is CASSVDGTDVDGYTF. The chain recombines TRBV9 with TRBJ1-2; 7 bases are a match to TRBD1. CDR3 length equals 15 residues. The ends lost 0 bases at V and 6 bases at J; junction bases unmatched: 8. The germline V gene encodes CDR1 SGDLS and CDR2 YYNGEE.

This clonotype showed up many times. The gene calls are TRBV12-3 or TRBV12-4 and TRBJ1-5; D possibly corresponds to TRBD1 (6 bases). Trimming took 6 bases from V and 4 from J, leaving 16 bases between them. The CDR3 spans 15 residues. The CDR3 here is CASSATGPRNQPQHF. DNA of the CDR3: TGTGCCAGCAGCGCTACAGGGCCGCGGAATCAGCCCCAGCATTTT.

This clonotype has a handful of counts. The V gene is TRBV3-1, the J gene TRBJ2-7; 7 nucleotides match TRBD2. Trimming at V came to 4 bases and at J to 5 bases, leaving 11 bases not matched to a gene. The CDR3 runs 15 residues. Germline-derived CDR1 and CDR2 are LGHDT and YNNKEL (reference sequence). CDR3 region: CASSPFKREVNEQYF. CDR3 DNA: TGTGCCAGCAGCCCCTTTAAGCGGGAAGTCAACGAGCAGTACTTC.

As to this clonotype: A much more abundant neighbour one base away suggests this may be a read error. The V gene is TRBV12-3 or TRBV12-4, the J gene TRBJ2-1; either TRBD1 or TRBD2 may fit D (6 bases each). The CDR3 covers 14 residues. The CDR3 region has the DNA TGTGCCAGCATTCTGGGGGCAGGGAGGAATGAGCAGATCTTC. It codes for CASILGAGRNEQIF.